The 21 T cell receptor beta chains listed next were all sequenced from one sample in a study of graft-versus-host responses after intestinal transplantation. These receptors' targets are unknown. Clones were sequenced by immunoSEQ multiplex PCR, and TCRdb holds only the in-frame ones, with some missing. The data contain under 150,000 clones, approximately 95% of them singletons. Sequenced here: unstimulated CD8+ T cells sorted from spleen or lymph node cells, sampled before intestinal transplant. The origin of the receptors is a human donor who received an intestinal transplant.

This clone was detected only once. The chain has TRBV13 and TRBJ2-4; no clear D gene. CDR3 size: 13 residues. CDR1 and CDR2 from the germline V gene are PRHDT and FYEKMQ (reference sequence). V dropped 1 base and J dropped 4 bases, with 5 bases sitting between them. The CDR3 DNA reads TGTGCCAGCAGCTTAGTTGGGAAAAACATTCAGTACTTC. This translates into CASSLVGKNIQYF.

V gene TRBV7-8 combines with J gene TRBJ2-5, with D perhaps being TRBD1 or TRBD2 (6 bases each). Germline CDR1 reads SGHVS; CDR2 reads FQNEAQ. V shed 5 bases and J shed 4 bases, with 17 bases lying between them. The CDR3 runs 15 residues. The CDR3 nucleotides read TGTGCCAGCAGCACCACCGAGGGGGAGGCAGAGACCCAGTACTTC. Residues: CASSTTEGEAETQYF.

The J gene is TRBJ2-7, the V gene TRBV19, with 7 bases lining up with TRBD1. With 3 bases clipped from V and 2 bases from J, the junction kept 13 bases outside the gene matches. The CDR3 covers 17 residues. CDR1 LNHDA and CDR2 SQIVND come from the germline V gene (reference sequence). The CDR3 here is CASSMRNTRQGPYEQYF. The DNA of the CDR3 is TGTGCCAGTAGTATGCGGAATACGCGACAGGGTCCCTACGAGCAGTACTTC.

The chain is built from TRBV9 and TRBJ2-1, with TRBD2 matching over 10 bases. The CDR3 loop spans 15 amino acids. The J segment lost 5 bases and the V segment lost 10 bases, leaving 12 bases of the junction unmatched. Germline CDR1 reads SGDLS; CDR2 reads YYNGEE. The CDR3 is CASSPGTSVHNEQFF. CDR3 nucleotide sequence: TGTGCCTCAAGCCCCGGGACTAGCGTCCACAATGAGCAGTTCTTC.

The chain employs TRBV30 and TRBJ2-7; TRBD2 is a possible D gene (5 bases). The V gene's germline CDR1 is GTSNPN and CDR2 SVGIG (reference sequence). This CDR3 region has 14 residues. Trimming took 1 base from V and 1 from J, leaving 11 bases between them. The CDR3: CAWSAGLGSYEQYF. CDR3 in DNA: TGTGCCTGGAGTGCCGGACTCGGGTCCTACGAGCAGTACTTC.

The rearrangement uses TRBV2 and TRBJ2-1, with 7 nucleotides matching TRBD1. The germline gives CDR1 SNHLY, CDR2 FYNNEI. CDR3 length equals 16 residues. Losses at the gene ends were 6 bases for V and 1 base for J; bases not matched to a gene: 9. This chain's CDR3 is CASSPRDSTSYNEQFF. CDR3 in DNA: TGTGCCAGCAGCCCTAGGGACAGCACATCCTACAATGAGCAGTTCTTC.

CDR3 sequence (DNA): TGTGCCAGCTGTTTGGGGTCCGACACCGGGGAGCTGTTTTTT. It specifies CASCLGSDTGELFF. The gene calls are TRBV2 and TRBJ2-2; the D is unclear. This CDR3 contains 14 residues. Trimming took off 8 bases at V and 3 bases at J, with 13 bases between the two ends. Germline V lookup: CDR1 SNHLY, CDR2 FYNNEI.

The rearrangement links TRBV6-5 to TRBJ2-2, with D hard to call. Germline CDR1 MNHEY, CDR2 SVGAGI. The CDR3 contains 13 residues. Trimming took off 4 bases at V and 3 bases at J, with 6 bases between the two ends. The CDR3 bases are TGTGCCAGCAGTTTTCTAGACACCGGGGAGCTGTTTTTT. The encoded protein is CASSFLDTGELFF.

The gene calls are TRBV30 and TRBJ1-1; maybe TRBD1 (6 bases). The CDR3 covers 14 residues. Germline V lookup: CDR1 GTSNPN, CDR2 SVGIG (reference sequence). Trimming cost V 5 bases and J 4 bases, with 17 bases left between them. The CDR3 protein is CAWGLDSQATEAFF. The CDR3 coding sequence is TGTGCCTGGGGCCTGGACAGCCAGGCCACTGAAGCTTTCTTT.

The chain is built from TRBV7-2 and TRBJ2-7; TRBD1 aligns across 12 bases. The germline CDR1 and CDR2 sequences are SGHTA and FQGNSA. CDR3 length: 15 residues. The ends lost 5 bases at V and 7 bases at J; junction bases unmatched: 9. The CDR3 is CASSVRDRGLAEQYF. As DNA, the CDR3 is TGTGCCAGCAGCGTCAGGGACAGGGGGCTTGCAGAGCAGTACTTC.

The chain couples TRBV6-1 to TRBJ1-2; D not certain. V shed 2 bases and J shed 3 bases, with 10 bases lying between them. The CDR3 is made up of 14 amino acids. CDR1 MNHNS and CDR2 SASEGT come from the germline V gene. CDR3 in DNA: TGTGCCAGCAGTGAACCGGCGGTGTACTATGGCTACACCTTC. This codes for CASSEPAVYYGYTF.

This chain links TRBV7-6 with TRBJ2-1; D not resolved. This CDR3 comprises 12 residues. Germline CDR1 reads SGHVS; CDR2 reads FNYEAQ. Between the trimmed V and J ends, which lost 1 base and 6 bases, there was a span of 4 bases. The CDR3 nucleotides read TGTGCCAGCAGCTTAGTAGGCAATGAGCAGTTCTTC. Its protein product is CASSLVGNEQFF.

The CDR3, as DNA: TGCGCCAGCAGTTACCAGGGACAGGGTCGATACAATGAGCAGTTCTTC. It is translated as CASSYQGQGRYNEQFF. J is TRBJ2-1 and V is TRBV5-1; 9 bases align to TRBD1. There are 16 residues in the CDR3. V shed 5 bases and J 4 bases; nucleotides not matched to a gene: 10. Germline loops: CDR1 SGHRS, CDR2 YFSETQ. The variable domain in full, with the rest retrieved from reference TRBV5-1 and TRBJ2-1, is KAGVTQTPRYLIKTRGQQVTLSCSPISGHRSVSWYQQTPGQGLQFLFEYFSETQRNKGNFPGRFSGRQFSNSRSEMNVSTLELGDSALYLCASSYQGQGRYNEQFFGPGTRLTVL.

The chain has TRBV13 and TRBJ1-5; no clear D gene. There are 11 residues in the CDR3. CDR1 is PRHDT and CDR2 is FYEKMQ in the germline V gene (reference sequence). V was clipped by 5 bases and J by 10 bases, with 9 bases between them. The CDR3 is CASSPEIPQHF. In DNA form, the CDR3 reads TGTGCCAGCAGCCCCGAAATACCCCAGCATTTT. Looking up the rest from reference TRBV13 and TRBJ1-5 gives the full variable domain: AAGVIQSPRHLIKEKRETATLKCYPIPRHDTVYWYQQGPGQDPQFLISFYEKMQSDKGSIPDRFSAQQFSDYHSELNMSSLELGDSALYFCASSPEIPQHFGDGTRLSIL.

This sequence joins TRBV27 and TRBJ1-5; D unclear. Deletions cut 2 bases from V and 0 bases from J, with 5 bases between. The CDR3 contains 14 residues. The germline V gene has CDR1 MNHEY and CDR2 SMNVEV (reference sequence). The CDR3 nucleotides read TGTGCCAGCAGTTTAGTAAATAGCAATCAGCCCCAGCATTTT. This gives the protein CASSLVNSNQPQHF.

In DNA form, the CDR3 reads TGTGCCAGCAGTGATAGTACAGCTTATGGCTACACCTTC. Protein product: CASSDSTAYGYTF. V gene TRBV25-1 combines with J gene TRBJ1-2, with D hard to call. Deletions cut 3 bases from V and 5 bases from J, with 10 bases between. Germline CDR1 MGHDK, CDR2 SYGVNS. The CDR3 extends over 13 amino acids.

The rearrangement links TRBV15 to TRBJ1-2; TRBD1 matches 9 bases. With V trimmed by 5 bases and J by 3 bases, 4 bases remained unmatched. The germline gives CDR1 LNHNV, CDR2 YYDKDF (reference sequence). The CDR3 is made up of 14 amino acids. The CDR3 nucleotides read TGTGCCACCAGCCGACAGGGGGAGGACTATGGCTACACCTTC. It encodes CATSRQGEDYGYTF.

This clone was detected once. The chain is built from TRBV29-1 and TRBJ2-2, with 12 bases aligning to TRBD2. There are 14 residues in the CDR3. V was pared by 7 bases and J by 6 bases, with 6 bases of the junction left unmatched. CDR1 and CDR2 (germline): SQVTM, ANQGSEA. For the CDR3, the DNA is TGCAGCGGTGGACTAGCGGGACCCGCCGGGGAGCTGTTTTTT. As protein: CSGGLAGPAGELFF.

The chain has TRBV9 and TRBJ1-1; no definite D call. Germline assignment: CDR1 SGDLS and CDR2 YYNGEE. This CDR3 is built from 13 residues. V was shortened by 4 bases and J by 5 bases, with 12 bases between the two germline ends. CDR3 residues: CASSPGVGTEAFF. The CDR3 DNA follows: TGTGCCAGCAGCCCCGGGGTAGGAACTGAAGCTTTCTTT. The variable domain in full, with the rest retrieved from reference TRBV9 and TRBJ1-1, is DSGVTQTPKHLITATGQRVTLRCSPRSGDLSVYWYQQSLDQGLQFLIQYYNGEERAKGNILERFSAQQFPDLHSELNLSSLELGDSALYFCASSPGVGTEAFFGQGTRLTVV.

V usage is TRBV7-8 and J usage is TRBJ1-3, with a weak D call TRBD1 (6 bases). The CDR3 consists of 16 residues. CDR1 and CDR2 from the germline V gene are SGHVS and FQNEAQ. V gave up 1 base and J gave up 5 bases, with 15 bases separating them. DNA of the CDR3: TGTGCCAGCAGCTTAGAGGGGGGGAGCGGCCGAAACACCATATATTTT. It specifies CASSLEGGSGRNTIYF.

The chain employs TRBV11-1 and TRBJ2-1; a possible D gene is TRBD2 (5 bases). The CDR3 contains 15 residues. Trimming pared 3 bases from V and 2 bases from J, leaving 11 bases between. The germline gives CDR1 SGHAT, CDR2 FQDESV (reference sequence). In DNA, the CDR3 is TGTGCCAGCAGCTTTAGGACTTCAGCCTACAATGAGCAGTTCTTC. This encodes CASSFRTSAYNEQFF.